This T cell receptor beta chain was documented in a study of T cell changes during pregnancy in multiple sclerosis. Profiled with immunoSEQ multiplex PCR; TCRdb holds only in-frame clones, not every one. Of 18,000 or so clones in the sample, roughly 91% were seen once. Trimming cost V 4 bases and J 11 bases, with 14 bases left between them. The germline V gene has CDR1 PRHDT and CDR2 FYEKMQ (reference sequence). The CDR3 runs to 13 residues. Here the sequenced sample was CD4+ T cells from peripheral blood mononuclear cells, taken in the first trimester of pregnancy. This receptor was taken from a female donor in good health, enrolled as a control in a pregnancy study. The chain joins TRBV13 to TRBJ2-2; the D gene is possibly TRBD1 (5 bases). CDR3 nucleotide sequence: TGTGCCAGCAGCTCCCCCACAGGAGAAGAGCTGTTTTTT. Its protein is CASSSPTGEELFF.